The present T cell receptor (beta chain) was sequenced within a study of blood T cells in healthy people across ages. The CDR3 covers 14 residues. Germline CDR1 and CDR2: DFQATT and SNEGSKA (reference sequence). Ranging in age from about 6 to 100, the donors were healthy Caucasian individuals from Russia. Study-wide results and limits: Long-lived donors carried more naive CD4+ cells and greater diversity than aged donors.

Regarding this clonotype: Its antigen is undetermined.

Combining a sample-barcoded 5' primer with a J-beta primer mix, a second PCR ran for 7 to 11 cycles. The template-switch adaptor, which had 12 random nucleotides, put a tag on each cDNA molecule. MiXCR, run by TCRdb on the 5' RACE reads, gives a single entry per CDR3 protein. The sample holds about 1.4 million distinct CDR3 sequences, approximately 63% seen once. Material: blood. This TCR was sampled from a man younger than 30 in good health. The chain joins TRBV20-1 to TRBJ2-4; 9 positions agree with TRBD2. The end of the DNA is better explained by TRBJ2-7, so the J call may be wrong. DNA of the CDR3: TGCAGTGCTAGGGGACTAGCCGCAAATTACGAGCAGTACTTC. Residues: CSARGLAANYEQYF.